The source of this TCR beta chain is a study of blood T cells in healthy people across ages. A second PCR of about 6 to 12 cycles used a sample-barcoded 5' primer and a J-beta primer mix. TCRdb itself ran the 5' RACE reads through MiXCR, one entry per CDR3 protein. The data contain 800,000 to 950,000 distinct CDR3 sequences, roughly 35% of them seen just once; the ten biggest clones take up roughly 13%. The draw of peripheral blood yielded around 10 milliliters from each donor. The CDR3 runs 13 residues. Germline V CDR1 and CDR2: SQVTM, ANQGSEA. Between the trimmed V and J ends, which lost 6 bases and 6 bases, there was a span of 15 bases. This clonotype showed up many times.

Source material: blood. This receptor was taken from a man younger than 35 in good health. The chain recombines TRBV29-1 with TRBJ2-1; D is unresolved. CDR3 region: CSVPPEPRNEQFF. Here the CDR3 DNA reads TGCAGCGTACCCCCGGAACCCCGCAATGAGCAGTTCTTC.